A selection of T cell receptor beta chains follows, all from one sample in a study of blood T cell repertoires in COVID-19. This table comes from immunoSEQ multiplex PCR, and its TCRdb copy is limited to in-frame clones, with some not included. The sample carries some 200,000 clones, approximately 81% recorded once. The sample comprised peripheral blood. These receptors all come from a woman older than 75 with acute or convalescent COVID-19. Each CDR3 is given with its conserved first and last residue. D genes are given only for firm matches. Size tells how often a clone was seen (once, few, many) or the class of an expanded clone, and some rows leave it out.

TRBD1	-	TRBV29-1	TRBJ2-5	TGCAGCGTGGGACAGGGGAGCGGGGAGACCCAGTACTTC	CSVGQGSGETQYF
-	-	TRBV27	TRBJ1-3	TGTGCCAGCAGTTCCCCCCTCTCTGGAAACACCATATATTTT	CASSSPLSGNTIYF
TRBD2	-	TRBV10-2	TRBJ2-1	TGCGCCAGCAGTGACATTATTGCAAGCGGGAGTCCCTACAATGAGCAGTTCTTC	CASSDIIASGSPYNEQFF
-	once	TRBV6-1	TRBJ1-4	TGTGCCAGCAGCCCCTCGAATGAAAAACTGTTTTTT	CASSPSNEKLFF
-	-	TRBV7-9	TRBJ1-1	TGTGCCAGCAGCTCGACAGGAAGGGGCGCAGCTTTCTTT	CASSSTGRGAAFF
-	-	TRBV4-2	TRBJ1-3	TGTGCCAGCAGCCAGGGCTTCTCTGGAAACACCATATATTTT	CASSQGFSGNTIYF
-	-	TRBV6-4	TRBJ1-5	TGTGCCAGCAGCACACAGGTAAATCAGCCCCAGCATTTT	CASSTQVNQPQHF
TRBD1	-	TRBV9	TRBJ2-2	TGTGTCAGCAGCGCCACCGGAAGGACAGGGGACACCGGGGAGCTGTTTTTT	CVSSATGRTGDTGELFF
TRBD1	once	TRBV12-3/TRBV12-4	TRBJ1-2	TGTGCCAGCAGCCCCGGACAGGGAAATGGCTACACCTTC	CASSPGQGNGYTF
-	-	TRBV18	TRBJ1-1	TGTGCCAGCTCACCCGCCGGAGGGATTAGCTACACTGAAGCTTTCTTT	CASSPAGGISYTEAFF
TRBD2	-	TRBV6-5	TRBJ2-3	TGTGCCAGCAGTTACCGGAGCGGGGGGGCCACAGATACGCAGTATTTT	CASSYRSGGATDTQYF
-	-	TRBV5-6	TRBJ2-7	TGTGCCAGCAGGAATCGGCTAGCCACCTACGAGCAGTACTTC	CASRNRLATYEQYF
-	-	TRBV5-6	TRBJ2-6	TGTGCCAGCAGCCCCCCTAGCTCTGGGGCCAACGTCCTGACTTTC	CASSPPSSGANVLTF
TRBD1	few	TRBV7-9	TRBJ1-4	TGTGCCAGCAGCTTAGACAGGGGCGTTGAAAAACTGTTTTTT	CASSLDRGVEKLFF
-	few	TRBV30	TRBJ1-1	TGTGCCTGGAGTCTTGGACTTCAGAGTACTGAAGCTTTCTTT	CAWSLGLQSTEAFF
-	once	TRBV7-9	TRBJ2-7	TGTGCCAGCAGCCTGACGGGACACTCGGGGGGAAGGAACGAGCAGTACTTC	CASSLTGHSGGRNEQYF
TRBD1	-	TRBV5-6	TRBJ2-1	TGTGCCAGCAGCTCTCGGACAGGGGCGGTCGATGAGCAGTTCTTC	CASSSRTGAVDEQFF
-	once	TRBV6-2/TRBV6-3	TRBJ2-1	TGTGCCAGCAGTTTTTTCGATGAGCAGTTCTTC	CASSFFDEQFF
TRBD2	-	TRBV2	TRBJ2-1	TGTGCCAGCAGTGAAATCGAGGGACTAGCGGGAGGCAATGAGCAGTTCTTC	CASSEIEGLAGGNEQFF
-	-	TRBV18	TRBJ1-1	TGTGCCAGCTCACCACCGGCCCGGGGGGGAACTGAAGCTTTCTTT	CASSPPARGGTEAFF
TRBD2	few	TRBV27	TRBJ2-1	TGTGCCAGCAGTCCGCTAGCGGGGGGGCTGAATAATGAGCAGTTCTTC	CASSPLAGGLNNEQFF
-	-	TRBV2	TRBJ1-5	TGTGCCAGCAGTGAAGAAACACCTCATAGCAATCAGCCCCAGCATTTT	CASSEETPHSNQPQHF
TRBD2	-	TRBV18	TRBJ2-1	TGTGCCAGCTCCCCCGTCTTACTAGCGGGCGATGAGCAGTTCTTC	CASSPVLLAGDEQFF
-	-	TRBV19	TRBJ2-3	TGTGCCAGTAGCAGGGTATACACAGATACGCAGTATTTT	CASSRVYTDTQYF
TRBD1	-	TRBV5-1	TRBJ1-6	TGCGCCAGCAGCCCAGGACAGGGCCTAGATTTGCCCCTCCACTTT	CASSPGQGLDLPLHF
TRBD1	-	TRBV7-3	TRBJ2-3	TGTGCCAGCAGCTCAGGGGGAATCGGCACAGATACGCAGTATTTT	CASSSGGIGTDTQYF
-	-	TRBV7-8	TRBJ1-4	TGTGCCAGCAGCCCCCTCTCTGAAAAACTGTTTTTT	CASSPLSEKLFF
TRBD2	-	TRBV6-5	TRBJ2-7	TGTGCCAGCAGTCCCGCCAGCGGGGTCTCCTACGAGCAGTACTTC	CASSPASGVSYEQYF
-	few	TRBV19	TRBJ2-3	TGTGCCAGTAGTCTCCGGGACTCTCGCACAGATACGCAGTATTTT	CASSLRDSRTDTQYF
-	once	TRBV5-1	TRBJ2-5	TGCGCCAGCAGCTTGACAACAGGGTTCCAAGAGACCCAGTACTTC	CASSLTTGFQETQYF
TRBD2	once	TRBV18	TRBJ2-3	TGTGCCAGCTCTCCCTCGGGGGGGGCAGATACGCAGTATTTT	CASSPSGGADTQYF
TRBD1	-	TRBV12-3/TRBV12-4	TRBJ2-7	TGTGCCAGCAGTTTAAATTCCGGGACAGGGGCCTACTTC	CASSLNSGTGAYF
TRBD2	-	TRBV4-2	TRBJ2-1	TGTGCCAGCAGCCAAGGGACTAGCGGCAGCTCCTACAATGAGCAGTTCTTC	CASSQGTSGSSYNEQFF
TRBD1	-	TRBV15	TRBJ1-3	TGTGCCACCAGCACCGGACAGGGCGCCTTCTCTGGAAACACCATATATTTT	CATSTGQGAFSGNTIYF
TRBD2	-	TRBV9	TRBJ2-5	TGTGCCAGCAGCCAGGGACTAGCGGATACCTGGAGAGAGACCCAGTACTTC	CASSQGLADTWRETQYF
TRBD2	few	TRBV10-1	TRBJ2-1	TGCGCCAGCAGTTCTAGCGGGAGATCTTACAATGAGCAGTTCTTC	CASSSSGRSYNEQFF
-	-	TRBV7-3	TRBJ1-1	TGTGCCAGCAGCTTAGAGGGCGGAAGAATTGAAGCTTTCTTT	CASSLEGGRIEAFF
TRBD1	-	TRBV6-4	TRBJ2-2	TGTGCCAGCAGTCCGGGACAGGTGAACACCGGGGAGCTGTTTTTT	CASSPGQVNTGELFF
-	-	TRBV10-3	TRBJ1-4	TGTGCCATCAGCCAAGTAGGAGCGAATGAAAAACTGTTTTTT	CAISQVGANEKLFF
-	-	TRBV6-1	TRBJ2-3	TGTGCCAGCAGTGAACCCCCCGTAACAGATACGCAGTATTTT	CASSEPPVTDTQYF
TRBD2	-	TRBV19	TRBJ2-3	TGTGCCAGTACTACCTCAGGACTAGCGGGAGACGATACGCAGTATTTT	CASTTSGLAGDDTQYF
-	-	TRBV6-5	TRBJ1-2	TGTGCCAGCAGCGACTTTGGGGCCTCATACTACACCTTC	CASSDFGASYYTF
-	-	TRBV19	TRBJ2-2	TGTGCCAGTAGTTACAGTACCGGGGAGCTGTTTTTT	CASSYSTGELFF
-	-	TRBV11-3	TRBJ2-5	TGTGCCAGCAGCTTAGGTCGTCAGGGGCCCCAAGAGACCCAGTACTTC	CASSLGRQGPQETQYF
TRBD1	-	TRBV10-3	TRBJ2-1	TGTGCCATCACCGGAGGATTCGGGACAGGGGGCAATGAGCAGTTCTTC	CAITGGFGTGGNEQFF
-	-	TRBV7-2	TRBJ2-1	TGTGCCAGCAGCTTAGCTAACTTCGCCCTTAATGAGCAGTTCTTC	CASSLANFALNEQFF
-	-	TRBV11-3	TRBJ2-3	TGTGCCAGCAGCTTAGGGACAGCGACAGATACGCAGTATTTT	CASSLGTATDTQYF
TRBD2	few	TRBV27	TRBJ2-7	TGTGCCAGCAGGGTAGCGGGGGGCCCTACCTACGAGCAGTACTTC	CASRVAGGPTYEQYF
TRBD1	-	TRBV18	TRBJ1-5	TGTGCCAGCTCACCAGGGGACAGGGGGTACAATCAGCCCCAGCATTTT	CASSPGDRGYNQPQHF
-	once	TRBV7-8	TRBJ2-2	TGTGCCAGCAGTCCAGGACTCTTGAACACCGGGGAGCTGTTTTTT	CASSPGLLNTGELFF
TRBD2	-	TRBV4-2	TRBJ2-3	TGTGCCAGCAGCCAAGATGCCTCGGGAGGCCGCACAGATACGCAGTATTTT	CASSQDASGGRTDTQYF
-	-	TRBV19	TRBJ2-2	TGTGCCAGTATGATACGGGCGAACACCGGGGAGCTGTTTTTT	CASMIRANTGELFF
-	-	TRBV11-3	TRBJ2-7	TGTGCCAGCAGCTTAGCTGGTCGGACAGAGACGTACGAGCAGTACTTC	CASSLAGRTETYEQYF
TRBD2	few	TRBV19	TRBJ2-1	TGTGCCAGTAGACTGACTAGCGGGATATTCGGCAATGAGCAGTTCTTC	CASRLTSGIFGNEQFF
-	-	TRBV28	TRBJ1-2	TGTGCCAGCAGTTTGCCTACCTCGGGTCCTTCTAAGGATGGCTACACCTTC	CASSLPTSGPSKDGYTF
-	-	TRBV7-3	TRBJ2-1	TGTGCCAGCAGCCCTCGTGGGCGCGGGGGCCCCGTCAATGAGCAGTTCTTC	CASSPRGRGGPVNEQFF
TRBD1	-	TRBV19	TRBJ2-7	TGTGCCAGTAGTATAGGACAGGGGGCCTACGAGCAGTACTTC	CASSIGQGAYEQYF
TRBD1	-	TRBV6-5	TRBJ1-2	TGTGCCAGCAGTTCCCGACAGGGGGGGGACTATGGCTACACCTTC	CASSSRQGGDYGYTF
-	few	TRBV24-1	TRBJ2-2	TGTGCCACCAGTGACCCTCTCACACGAGGCAGCCGTTCGAGTTTCGGGGAGCTGTTTTTT	CATSDPLTRGSRSSFGELFF
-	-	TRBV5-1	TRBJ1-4	TGCGCCAGCAGCTTGGGCGACAAGGAAATCGAAAAACTGTTTTTT	CASSLGDKEIEKLFF